A single sample gave rise to the 11 T cell receptor beta chains below, sequenced in a study of blood T cell repertoires in COVID-19. TCRdb's table, derived via immunoSEQ multiplex PCR, lists solely in-frame clones and lacks some. This sample has about 63,000 clones, with roughly 80% found just once. The sequencing sample was made of PBMCs or T cells enriched from blood (not recorded which). Every receptor here comes from a woman aged 40-49 years with acute COVID-19.

V is TRBV18 and J is TRBJ1-1; D may be TRBD1 (5 bases). Trimming cost V 3 bases and J 0 bases, with 14 bases left between them. Germline V gene data show CDR1 as KGHSH and CDR2 as LQKENI. The CDR3 totals 16 residues. The CDR3 DNA is TGTGCCAGCTCACCTCCCCGGGGGGGGGTGAACACTGAAGCTTTCTTT. Protein: CASSPPRGGVNTEAFF.

The rearrangement uses TRBV29-1 and TRBJ1-1, with D possibly matching TRBD1 (6 bases). Germline CDR1 reads SQVTM; CDR2 reads ANQGSEA. V lost 7 bases and J lost 5, with 17 bases in between. This CDR3 comprises 13 residues. The CDR3 loop reads CSAGDNQGTEAFF. The DNA of the CDR3 is TGCAGCGCCGGGGACAACCAAGGGACTGAAGCTTTCTTT.

This clone has a handful of counts. The chain employs TRBV29-1 and TRBJ1-2; D not certain. V lost 7 bases and J 0 bases, leaving 15 bases between the germline ends. The CDR3 is 14 residues long. The germline V gene has CDR1 SQVTM and CDR2 ANQGSEA. The CDR3 DNA sequence: TGCAGCGCCGGGGAGGGAGGGACTAACTATGGCTACACCTTC. Its translation is CSAGEGGTNYGYTF.

This clone was seen a single time. The chain couples TRBV6-6 to TRBJ2-7; TRBD1 agrees at 7 bases. This CDR3 has 15 amino acids. Germline V CDR1 and CDR2: MNHNY, SVGAGI (reference sequence). V gave up 5 bases and J gave up 4 bases; unmatched junction bases: 11. In DNA, the CDR3 is TGTGCCAGCAGTCCCGAGGGGGCGGTAATATACGAGCAGTACTTC. Translation: CASSPEGAVIYEQYF.

The rearrangement uses TRBV7-9 and TRBJ2-5, with D tentatively TRBD2 (5 bases). CDR3 size: 14 residues. Germline CDR1 reads SEHNR; CDR2 reads FQNEAQ (reference sequence). V was trimmed by 5 bases and J by 1 base, leaving 11 bases between them. CDR3 loop: CASSQTTSQETQYF. CDR3 DNA sequence: TGTGCCAGCAGCCAGACTACCAGCCAAGAGACCCAGTACTTC. Looking up the rest from reference TRBV7-9 and TRBJ2-5 gives the full variable domain: DTGVSQNPRHKITKRGQNVTFRCDPISEHNRLYWYRQTLGQGPEFLTYFQNEAQLEKSRLLSDRFSAERPKGSFSTLEIQRTEQGDSAMYLCASSQTTSQETQYFGPGTRLLVL.

The chain joins TRBV7-2 to TRBJ1-1; D gene unclear. Germline V gene lookup returns CDR1 SGHTA and CDR2 FQGNSA. Trimming cost V 1 base and J 5 bases, with 8 bases left between them. This CDR3 has 13 residues. In nucleotides, the CDR3 is TGTGCCAGCAGCTTAGTACGGGTAACTGAAGCTTTCTTT. It translates to CASSLVRVTEAFF.

The chain recombines TRBV6-5 with TRBJ2-3; 12 bases line up with TRBD2. CDR1 is MNHEY and CDR2 is SVGAGI in the germline V gene. V shed 7 bases and J 6 bases; nucleotides not matched to a gene: 8. This CDR3 has 15 amino acids. The CDR3 loop reads CASKGSSGGADTQYF. The DNA of the CDR3 is TGTGCCAGCAAGGGTTCTAGCGGGGGGGCCGATACGCAGTATTTT.

Only a few counts were recorded for this clone. The sample carries other DNA sequences with the same CDR3. The chain combines TRBV29-1 with TRBJ1-3; the match to TRBD1 covers 7 bases. The CDR3 sequence is 11 residues long. J lost 8 bases, V lost 4 bases, and 2 bases had no gene match. Germline V CDR1 and CDR2: SQVTM, ANQGSEA. CDR3 sequence reads: CSVGQGDTIYF. In DNA form, the CDR3 reads TGCAGCGTTGGACAGGGTGACACCATATATTTT.

The gene calls are TRBV20-1 and TRBJ2-3; 12 positions match TRBD2. This CDR3 is 17 amino acids long. Germline CDR1 is DFQATT and CDR2 is SNEGSKA (reference sequence). With 3 bases clipped from V and 2 bases from J, the junction kept 9 bases outside the gene matches. The CDR3 reads CSASLPGLAGFTDTQYF. The CDR3 DNA follows: TGCAGTGCTAGTCTTCCCGGACTAGCGGGGTTCACAGATACGCAGTATTTT.

The chain has TRBV7-5 and TRBJ2-5; no DNA check was done on the table's D call, TRBD2. TRBV7-5 is listed as a pseudogene. The CDR3 is made up of 18 amino acids. CDR3 sequence: CARSLRLAGGPYQETQYF. The CDR3 DNA sequence: TGTGCCAGAAGCTTAAGACTAGCGGGAGGGCCGTACCAAGAGACCCAGTACTTC.

This chain uses TRBV5-1 with TRBJ2-1, with D unresolved. The V gene lost 1 base and the J gene lost 6 bases, with 11 bases spanning the gap. Per germline, CDR1 SGHRS and CDR2 YFSETQ. The CDR3 covers 14 residues. The CDR3: CASSLHRGLNEQFF. The CDR3 nucleotides read TGCGCCAGCAGCTTGCACCGTGGCCTCAATGAGCAGTTCTTC. Full variable domain (rest looked up from reference TRBV5-1 and TRBJ2-1): KAGVTQTPRYLIKTRGQQVTLSCSPISGHRSVSWYQQTPGQGLQFLFEYFSETQRNKGNFPGRFSGRQFSNSRSEMNVSTLELGDSALYLCASSLHRGLNEQFFGPGTRLTVL.